The 16 T cell receptor beta chains below come from one sample, sequenced in a study of neurological immune-mediated disorders. TCRdb independently ran MiXCR on the 5' RACE reads; one entry per CDR3 protein. The sample lists about 120,000 distinct CDR3 sequences, about 3.4% occurring once. Source material: PBMCs. These TCRs come from a woman aged 25 to 39 with multiple sclerosis.

This clonotype was recorded at least ten times. The chain employs TRBV29-1 and TRBJ2-3; D uncertain. This CDR3 is built from 14 residues. Germline loops: CDR1 SQVTM, CDR2 ANQGSEA. Trimming removed 6 bases from V and 8 bases from J, with 21 bases in between. The CDR3 sequence is CSVPRPGFERTQYF. In DNA form, the CDR3 reads TGCAGCGTCCCACGTCCGGGTTTCGAACGTACGCAGTATTTT.

This clonotype has ten or more counts. One end of the junction does not line up with germline, which may come from a read error. The rearrangement joins TRBV12-3 or TRBV12-4 to TRBJ2-1; no reliable D call. The CDR3 is made up of 18 amino acids. The CDR3 bases are TGTGCCAGCAGTCCCCCCTTTGGTACCGGCCATGGCGACAATCAGCAGTTCTTC. Translating it yields CASSPPFGTGHGDNQQFF.

This clonotype was seen at least ten times. The V gene is TRBV7-2, the J gene TRBJ2-3; TRBD2 might be the D (6 bases). Germline CDR1 is SGHTA and CDR2 is FQGNSA. The CDR3 loop spans 17 amino acids. With 4 bases removed from V and 5 bases from J, the gap between germline ends came to 22 bases. CDR3 protein: CASSSGARGRGLDTQYF. CDR3 nucleotides: TGTGCCAGCAGCTCGGGAGCCCGGGGACGGGGGTTAGATACGCAGTATTTT.

The sample holds many counts of this clonotype. This chain links TRBV7-9 with TRBJ1-2; D uncertain. CDR3 length: 15 amino acids. Germline V gene data show CDR1 as SEHNR and CDR2 as FQNEAQ (reference sequence). Trimming shortened V by 5 bases and J by 6 bases, and 19 bases separated the two germline ends. The CDR3 bases are TGTGCCAGCAGCGTATCGAGTCCGGGCTTAGATGGCTACACCTTC. This gives the protein CASSVSSPGLDGYTF.

This clonotype was counted at least ten times. The chain uses TRBV5-1 and TRBJ2-7, with D perhaps matching TRBD1 (11 bases). V was cut by 4 bases and J by 5 bases, with 34 bases left in between. The length of the CDR3 is 20 residues. Germline CDR1 and CDR2: SGHRS and YFSETQ. CDR3 in amino acids: CASSTGWDRGVLAGADEQYF. CDR3 in DNA: TGCGCCAGCAGCACCGGCTGGGACAGGGGGGTTCTAGCGGGAGCAGACGAGCAGTACTTC.

This clonotype was recorded many times. The rearrangement links TRBV5-1 to TRBJ1-1; D unresolved. Trimming stripped 0 bases from V and 11 bases from J, with 11 bases between. The CDR3 runs 12 residues. Germline CDR1 is SGHRS and CDR2 is YFSETQ. In nucleotides, the CDR3 is TGCGCCAGCAGCTTGGAGTCAAGGGAGGCTTTCTTT. Translating it yields CASSLESREAFF.

This clonotype was counted many times. The J gene is TRBJ1-2, the V gene TRBV3-1; D possibly corresponds to TRBD1 (6 bases). The germline CDR1 and CDR2 sequences are LGHDT and YNNKEL (reference sequence). Trimming shortened V by 0 bases and J by 5 bases, and 13 bases separated the two germline ends. The CDR3 loop spans 15 amino acids. DNA for the CDR3: TGTGCCAGCAGCCAAGAACGGGGGCGCGGATATGGCTACACCTTC. Translation: CASSQERGRGYGYTF.

At least ten counts were recorded for this clonotype. The chain has TRBV3-1 and TRBJ1-2; D is unclear. The CDR3 extends over 13 amino acids. CDR1 and CDR2 (germline): LGHDT, YNNKEL (reference sequence). V lost 0 bases and J 5 bases, leaving 7 bases between the germline ends. CDR3 DNA sequence: TGTGCCAGCAGCCAAGATCACCTATATGGCTACACCTTC. This translates into CASSQDHLYGYTF.

This clonotype was counted ten times or more. The chain combines TRBV20-1 with TRBJ1-2, with a tentative D call TRBD1 (5 bases). V lost 3 bases and J lost 5, with 16 bases in between. The germline CDR1 and CDR2 sequences are DFQATT and SNEGSKA (reference sequence). CDR3 size: 14 residues. The CDR3 is CSASSWGTEYGYTF. The CDR3 DNA sequence: TGCAGTGCTAGTAGTTGGGGGACGGAGTATGGCTACACCTTC.

This chain joins TRBV15 and TRBJ2-7; D might be TRBD1 (5 bases). Germline lookup yields CDR1 LNHNV and CDR2 YYDKDF (reference sequence). This CDR3 is built from 15 residues. The V end was cut by 2 bases, the J end by 0 bases, with 11 bases between. The DNA for the CDR3 is TGTGCCACCAGCAGACCACAGGATAACTCCTACGAGCAGTACTTC. Translating gives CATSRPQDNSYEQYF.

This clonotype was seen ten or more times. The V and J genes are TRBV10-3 and TRBJ2-2; D gene uncertain. The CDR3 has 13 residues. Trimming cost V 10 bases and J 5 bases, with 14 bases left between them. Germline-derived CDR1 and CDR2 are ENHRY and SYGVKD. The CDR3 here is CATLPRGTGELFF. The CDR3 nucleotides are TGTGCCACCCTCCCCCGTGGGACCGGGGAGCTGTTTTTT.

The sample holds many counts of this clonotype. The chain couples TRBV4-3 to TRBJ1-3, with D possibly being TRBD1 (5 bases). The CDR3 runs 16 residues. Trimming shortened V by 1 base and J by 4 bases, and 14 bases separated the two germline ends. In germline, CDR1 is LGHNA, CDR2 YSLEER. The DNA of the CDR3 is TGCGCCAGCAGCCAAGGAACGGGGGGGAGAGGAAACACCATATATTTT. This gives the protein CASSQGTGGRGNTIYF.

At least ten counts were recorded for this clonotype. The rearrangement joins TRBV9 to TRBJ2-5, with D possibly TRBD2 on 6 matching bases. The V and J ends lost 0 bases and 7 bases respectively, with 13 bases between them. CDR1 and CDR2 from the germline V gene are SGDLS and YYNGEE. The CDR3 is made up of 14 amino acids. The CDR3 region is CASSVGGGTGTQYF. CDR3 sequence (DNA): TGTGCCAGCAGCGTAGGGGGCGGGACGGGGACCCAGTACTTC.

This clonotype has at least ten counts. The CDR3 region is CASSLQSGLTGELFF. The CDR3 DNA is TGTGCCAGCAGCCTGCAGTCAGGTTTGACCGGGGAGCTGTTTTTT. The chain combines TRBV3-1 with TRBJ2-2; D gene ambiguous. Trimming removed 4 bases at V and 5 bases at J, with 14 bases between. Germline V gene data show CDR1 as LGHDT and CDR2 as YNNKEL (reference sequence). This CDR3 has 15 residues.

This clonotype came up many times. The J gene is TRBJ2-1, the V gene TRBV7-2; no definite D call. In germline, CDR1 is SGHTA, CDR2 FQGNSA. The CDR3 contains 12 residues. The V end was cut by 1 base, the J end by 10 bases, with 8 bases between. CDR3 protein: CASSLGQVEQFF. CDR3 DNA sequence: TGTGCCAGCAGCTTAGGCCAGGTAGAGCAGTTCTTC.

This clonotype was seen ten or more times. The V and J genes are TRBV29-1 and TRBJ1-5, with D possibly being TRBD1 (6 bases). Trimming stripped 6 bases from V and 2 bases from J, with 11 bases between. The V gene's germline CDR1 is SQVTM and CDR2 ANQGSEA. The CDR3 loop spans 13 amino acids. In nucleotides, the CDR3 is TGCAGCGTGGCACAGGGCGGCAATCAGCCCCAGCATTTT. Translation gives CSVAQGGNQPQHF.